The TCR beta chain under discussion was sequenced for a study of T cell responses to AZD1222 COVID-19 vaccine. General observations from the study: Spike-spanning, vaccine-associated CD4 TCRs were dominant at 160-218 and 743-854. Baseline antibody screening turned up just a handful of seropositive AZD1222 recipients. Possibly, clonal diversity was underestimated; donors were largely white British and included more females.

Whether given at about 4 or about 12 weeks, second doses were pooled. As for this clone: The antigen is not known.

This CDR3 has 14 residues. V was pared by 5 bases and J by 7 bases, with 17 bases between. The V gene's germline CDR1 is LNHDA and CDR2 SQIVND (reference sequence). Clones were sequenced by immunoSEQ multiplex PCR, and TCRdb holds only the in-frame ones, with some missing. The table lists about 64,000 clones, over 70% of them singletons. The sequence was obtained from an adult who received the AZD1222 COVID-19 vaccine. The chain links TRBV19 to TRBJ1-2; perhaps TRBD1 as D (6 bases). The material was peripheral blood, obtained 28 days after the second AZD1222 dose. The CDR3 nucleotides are TGTGCCAGTAGTCCCCTGGGGGCTGGTCCTGGCTACACCTTC. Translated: CASSPLGAGPGYTF.